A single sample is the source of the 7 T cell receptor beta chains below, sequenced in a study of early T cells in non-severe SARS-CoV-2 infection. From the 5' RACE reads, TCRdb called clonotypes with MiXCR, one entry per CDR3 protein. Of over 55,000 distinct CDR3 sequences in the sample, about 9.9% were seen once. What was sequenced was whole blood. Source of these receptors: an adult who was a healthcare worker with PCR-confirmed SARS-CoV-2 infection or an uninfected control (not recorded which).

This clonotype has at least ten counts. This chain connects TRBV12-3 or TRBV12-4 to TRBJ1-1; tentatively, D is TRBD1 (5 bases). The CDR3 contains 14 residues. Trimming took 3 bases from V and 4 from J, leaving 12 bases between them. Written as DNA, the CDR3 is TGTGCCAGCAGTTTCCAGGGAGGTGGCACTGAAGCTTTCTTT. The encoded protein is CASSFQGGGTEAFF.

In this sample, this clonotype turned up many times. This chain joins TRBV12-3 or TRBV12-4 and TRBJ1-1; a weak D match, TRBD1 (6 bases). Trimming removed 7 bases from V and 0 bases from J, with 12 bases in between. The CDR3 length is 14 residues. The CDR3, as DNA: TGTGCCAGCACCTTGACAGGCATGAACACTGAAGCTTTCTTT. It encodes CASTLTGMNTEAFF.

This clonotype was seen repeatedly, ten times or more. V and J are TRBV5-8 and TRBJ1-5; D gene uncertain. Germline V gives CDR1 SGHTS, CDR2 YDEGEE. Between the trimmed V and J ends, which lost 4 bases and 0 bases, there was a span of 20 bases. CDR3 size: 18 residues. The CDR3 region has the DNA TGTGCCAGCAGCACCCTCCTTCGTCGGAGCAATAGCAATCAGCCCCAGCATTTT. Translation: CASSTLLRRSNSNQPQHF.

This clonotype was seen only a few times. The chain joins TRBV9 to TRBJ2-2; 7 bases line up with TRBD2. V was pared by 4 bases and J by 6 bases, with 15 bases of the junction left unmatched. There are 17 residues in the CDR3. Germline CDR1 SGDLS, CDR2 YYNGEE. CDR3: CASSPGAGSLLAGELFF. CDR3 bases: TGTGCCAGCAGCCCGGGAGCGGGGTCATTGTTAGCCGGGGAGCTGTTTTTT.

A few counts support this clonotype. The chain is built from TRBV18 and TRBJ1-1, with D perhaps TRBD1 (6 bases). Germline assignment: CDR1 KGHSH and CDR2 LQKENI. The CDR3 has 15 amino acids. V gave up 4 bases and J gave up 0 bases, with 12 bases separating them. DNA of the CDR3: TGTGCCAGCTCACATGGACAGCTAATGAACACTGAAGCTTTCTTT. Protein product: CASSHGQLMNTEAFF.

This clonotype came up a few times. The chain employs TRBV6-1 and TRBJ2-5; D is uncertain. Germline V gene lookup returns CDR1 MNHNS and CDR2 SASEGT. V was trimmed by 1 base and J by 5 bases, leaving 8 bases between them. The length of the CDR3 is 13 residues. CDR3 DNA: TGTGCCAGCAGTGAAGTATTCAGGGAGACCCAGTACTTC. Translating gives CASSEVFRETQYF.

The CDR3: CASSVGAGTSYNEQFF. Here the CDR3 DNA reads TGTGCCAGCAGCGTAGGGGCCGGGACTAGCTACAATGAGCAGTTCTTC. This rearrangement joins TRBV9 to TRBJ2-1; 8 bases line up with TRBD2. V gave up 0 bases and J gave up 3 bases; unmatched junction bases: 5. The CDR3 length is 16 residues. Germline lookup yields CDR1 SGDLS and CDR2 YYNGEE.